The clone carrying this T cell receptor (beta chain) was detected many times. No antigen is known for it. Each CDR3 protein gets one entry after TCRdb re-called the 5' RACE reads with MiXCR. The data show about 7,900 distinct CDR3 sequences, with around 7% seen just once and roughly a sixth held by the top ten. This entry comes from a study of spatial heterogeneity in lung cancer. Whole-study context: In tumor regions TCR transcript counts correlated strongly with a matched bulk RNA-seq T cell module score. The average count in raw reads for each unique TCR and UMI combination exceeded eight appearances.

Between the trimmed V and J ends, which lost 4 bases and 9 bases, there was a span of 13 bases. The CDR3 has 13 residues. Germline CDR1 SGHNT, CDR2 YENEEA. Study-level points and caveats: Coverage estimated for tumor T cells reached 6% to 9% for alpha chains and around 13% for beta chains. The study found that expanded intratumoral alpha and beta TCR counts tracked tumor mutation counts.

The time point denotes: sample taken at primary tumor resection. The study sequenced unsorted whole RNA from tumor, nontumor lung or frozen PBMC. The receptor comes from a female donor with early-stage non-small cell lung cancer. The sequencing here drew on lung tumor tissue, taken at surgery. This sequence joins TRBV11-3 and TRBJ2-1; no clear D gene. The CDR3 coding sequence is TGTGCCAGCAGCTCCGTACAAGGCGGTGAGCAGTTCTTC. It codes for CASSSVQGGEQFF.